These 6 T cell receptor beta chains came from one sample sequenced in a study of blood T cell repertoires in COVID-19. Here immunoSEQ multiplex PCR was the method, and the copy in TCRdb shows in-frame clones only, minus some. The data show roughly 120,000 clones, 65% to 80% seen once. Specimen: peripheral blood. These receptors all come from a woman aged 60-70 years with acute or convalescent COVID-19.

The V call is TRBV6-1, the J call TRBJ2-7, with D perhaps matching TRBD2 (5 bases). Per germline, CDR1 MNHNS and CDR2 SASEGT. The CDR3 totals 12 residues. Trimming took off 2 bases at V and 5 bases at J, with 7 bases between the two ends. The CDR3 nucleotides read TGTGCCAGCAGTGAATCCGGGAACGAGCAGTACTTC. Its translation is CASSESGNEQYF.

The chain recombines TRBV19 with TRBJ1-5, with D tentatively TRBD1 (5 bases). The CDR3 is 15 residues long. In germline, CDR1 is LNHDA, CDR2 SQIVND (reference sequence). Trimming cost V 6 bases and J 4 bases, with 16 bases left between them. CDR3 nucleotide sequence: TGTGCCAGTAGGCTGCCAGGGCAGAGGAATCAGCCCCAGCATTTT. It is translated as CASRLPGQRNQPQHF.

The chain recombines TRBV18 with TRBJ2-5, with 10 bases that match TRBD1. The CDR3 length is 18 residues. The germline CDR1 and CDR2 sequences are KGHSH and LQKENI. V lost 3 bases and J lost 1; bases outside the gene matches: 11. CDR3 loop: CASSPVGAWTGGQETQYF. CDR3 bases: TGTGCCAGCTCACCCGTTGGTGCCTGGACAGGGGGCCAAGAGACCCAGTACTTC.

The chain carries TRBV30 and TRBJ2-1; no firm D call. The CDR3 totals 12 residues. Trimming removed 1 base from V and 9 bases from J, with 10 bases in between. CDR1 is GTSNPN and CDR2 is SVGIG in the germline V gene (reference sequence). Written as DNA, the CDR3 is TGTGCCTGGAGTGACCTGAGAGCTGAGCAGTTCTTC. The encoded protein is CAWSDLRAEQFF.

In this sample, this clone turned up a few times. This chain joins TRBV2 and TRBJ1-1, with a possible D match to TRBD1 (6 bases). Between the trimmed V and J ends, which lost 6 bases and 0 bases, there was a span of 14 bases. The CDR3 is 15 amino acids. CDR1 and CDR2 from the germline V gene are SNHLY and FYNNEI. The CDR3 spells CASREDRLMNTEAFF. The CDR3 DNA sequence: TGTGCCAGCAGGGAGGACAGACTTATGAACACTGAAGCTTTCTTT.

The CDR3 DNA reads TGTGCCAGCAGCGTTGGGACACTGAACACCGGGGAGCTGTTTTTT. Protein sequence: CASSVGTLNTGELFF. This sequence joins TRBV9 and TRBJ2-2; tentatively, D is TRBD1 (6 bases). The CDR3 runs to 15 residues. Between the trimmed V and J ends, which lost 2 bases and 1 base, there was a span of 9 bases. Germline V CDR1 and CDR2: SGDLS, YYNGEE. Together with reference TRBV9 and TRBJ2-2, the CDR3 gives the full variable domain: DSGVTQTPKHLITATGQRVTLRCSPRSGDLSVYWYQQSLDQGLQFLIQYYNGEERAKGNILERFSAQQFPDLHSELNLSSLELGDSALYFCASSVGTLNTGELFFGEGSRLTVL.